Reported below is one T cell receptor beta chain. TCRdb's copy holds only in-frame clones and misses some; the assay was immunoSEQ multiplex PCR. The sample consists of 70,000 to 85,000 clones, around 97% of them appearing once. The data were obtained in a study of technical replicates of blood from several donors. In germline, CDR1 is MNHEY, CDR2 SMNVEV (reference sequence). Trimming took 6 bases from V and 9 from J; bases not matched to a gene: 9. CDR3 length equals 13 residues. The sequenced sample consisted of T cells isolated from PBMCs. The chain joins TRBV27 to TRBJ2-7; 9 bases match TRBD1. This sequence was found in a human donor in good health. The CDR3: CASSQMTGGGQYF. The CDR3 DNA reads TGTGCCAGCAGCCAGATGACAGGGGGAGGGCAGTACTTC.